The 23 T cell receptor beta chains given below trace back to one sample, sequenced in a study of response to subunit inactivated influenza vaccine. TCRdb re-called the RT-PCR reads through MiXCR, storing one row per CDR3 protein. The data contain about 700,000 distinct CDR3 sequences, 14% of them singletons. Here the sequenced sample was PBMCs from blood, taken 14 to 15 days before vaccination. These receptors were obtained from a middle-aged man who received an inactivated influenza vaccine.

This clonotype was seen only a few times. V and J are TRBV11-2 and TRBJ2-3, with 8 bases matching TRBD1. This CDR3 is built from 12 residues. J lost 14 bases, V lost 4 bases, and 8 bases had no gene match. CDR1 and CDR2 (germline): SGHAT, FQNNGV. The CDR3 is CASSSQTGAAYF. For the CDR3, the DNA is TGTGCCAGCAGCTCTCAGACAGGGGCGGCGTATTTT.

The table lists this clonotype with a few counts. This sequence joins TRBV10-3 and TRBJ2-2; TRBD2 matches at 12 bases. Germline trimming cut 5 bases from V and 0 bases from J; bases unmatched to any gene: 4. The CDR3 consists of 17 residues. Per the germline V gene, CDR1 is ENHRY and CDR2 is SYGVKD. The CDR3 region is CAISWTSGTSNTGELFF. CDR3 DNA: TGTGCCATCAGTTGGACTAGCGGGACCTCGAACACCGGGGAGCTGTTTTTT.

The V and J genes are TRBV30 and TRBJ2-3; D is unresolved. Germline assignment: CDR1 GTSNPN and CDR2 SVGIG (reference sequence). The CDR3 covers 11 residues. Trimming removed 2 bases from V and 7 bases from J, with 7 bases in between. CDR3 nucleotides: TGTGCCTGGAGTCCAGAGAATACGCAGTATTTT. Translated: CAWSPENTQYF.

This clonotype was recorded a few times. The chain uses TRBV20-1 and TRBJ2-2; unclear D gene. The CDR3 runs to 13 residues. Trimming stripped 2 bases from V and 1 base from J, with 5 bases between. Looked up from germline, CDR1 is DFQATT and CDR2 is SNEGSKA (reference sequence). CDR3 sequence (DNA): TGCAGTGCTAGAAATCAGAACACCGGGGAGCTGTTTTTT. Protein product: CSARNQNTGELFF.

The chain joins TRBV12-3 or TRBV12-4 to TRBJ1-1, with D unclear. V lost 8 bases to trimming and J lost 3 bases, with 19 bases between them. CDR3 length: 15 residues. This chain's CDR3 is CASCEFRLRDTEAFF. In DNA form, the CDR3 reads TGTGCCAGCTGCGAATTCCGCCTGCGGGACACTGAAGCTTTCTTT.

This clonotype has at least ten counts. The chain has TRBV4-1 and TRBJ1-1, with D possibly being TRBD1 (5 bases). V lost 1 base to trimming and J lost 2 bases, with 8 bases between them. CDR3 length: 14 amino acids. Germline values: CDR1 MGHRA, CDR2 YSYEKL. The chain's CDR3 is CASSQGQRNTEAFF. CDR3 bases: TGCGCCAGCAGCCAAGGACAGAGAAACACTGAAGCTTTCTTT.

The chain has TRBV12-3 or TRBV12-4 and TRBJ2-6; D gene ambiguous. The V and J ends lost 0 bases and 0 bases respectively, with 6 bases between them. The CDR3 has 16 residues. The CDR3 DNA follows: TGTGCCAGCAGTTTAGCTGGGTCCTCTGGGGCCAACGTCCTGACTTTC. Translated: CASSLAGSSGANVLTF.

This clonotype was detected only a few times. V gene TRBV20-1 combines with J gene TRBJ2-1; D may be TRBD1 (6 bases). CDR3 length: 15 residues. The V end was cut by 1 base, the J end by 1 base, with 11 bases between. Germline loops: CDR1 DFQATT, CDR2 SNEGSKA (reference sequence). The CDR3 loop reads CSARVSQGSYNEQFF. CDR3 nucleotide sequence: TGCAGTGCTAGAGTGAGTCAGGGGTCCTACAATGAGCAGTTCTTC.

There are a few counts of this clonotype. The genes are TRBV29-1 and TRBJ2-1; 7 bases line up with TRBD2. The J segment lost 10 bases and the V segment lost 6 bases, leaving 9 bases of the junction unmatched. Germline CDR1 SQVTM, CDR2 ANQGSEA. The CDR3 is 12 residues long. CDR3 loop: CSVYSSGREQFF. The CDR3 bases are TGCAGCGTATACTCTAGCGGTCGAGAGCAGTTCTTC.

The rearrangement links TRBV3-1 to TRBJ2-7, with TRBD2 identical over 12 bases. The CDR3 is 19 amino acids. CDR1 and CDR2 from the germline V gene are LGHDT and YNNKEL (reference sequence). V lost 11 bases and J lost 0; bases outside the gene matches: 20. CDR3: CAFSLRGTSGYRSSYEQYF. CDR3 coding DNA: TGTGCCTTCAGTTTAAGGGGGACTAGCGGGTACAGGAGCTCCTACGAGCAGTACTTC.

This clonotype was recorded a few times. CDR3 sequence reads: CASSLQGVFSYNEQFF. The CDR3 bases are TGTGCCAGCAGCCTACAGGGGGTGTTCTCCTACAATGAGCAGTTCTTC. The chain recombines TRBV6-1 with TRBJ2-1; 8 positions agree with TRBD1. J lost 0 bases, V lost 6 bases, and 7 bases had no gene match. Germline V lookup: CDR1 MNHNS, CDR2 SASEGT. The CDR3 runs 16 residues.

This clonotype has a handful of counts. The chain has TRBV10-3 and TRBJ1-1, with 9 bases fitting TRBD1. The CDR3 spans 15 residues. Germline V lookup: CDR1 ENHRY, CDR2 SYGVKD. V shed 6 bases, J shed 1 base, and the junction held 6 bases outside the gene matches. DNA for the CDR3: TGTGCCATCAGCCACCCGGGACAGGGGAACACTGAAGCTTTCTTT. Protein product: CAISHPGQGNTEAFF.

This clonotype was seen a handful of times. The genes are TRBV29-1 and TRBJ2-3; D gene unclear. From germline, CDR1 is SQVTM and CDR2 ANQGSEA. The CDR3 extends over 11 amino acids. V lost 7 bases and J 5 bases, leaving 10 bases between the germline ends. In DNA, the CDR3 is TGCAGCGCAAACATGGGAGATACGCAGTATTTT. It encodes CSANMGDTQYF.

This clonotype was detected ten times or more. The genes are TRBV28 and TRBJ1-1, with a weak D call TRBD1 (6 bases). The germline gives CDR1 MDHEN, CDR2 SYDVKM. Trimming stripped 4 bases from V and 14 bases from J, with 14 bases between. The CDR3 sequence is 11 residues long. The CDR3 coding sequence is TGTGCCAGCAGTTCGCTCCGGACAGCCTTCTTT. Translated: CASSSLRTAFF.

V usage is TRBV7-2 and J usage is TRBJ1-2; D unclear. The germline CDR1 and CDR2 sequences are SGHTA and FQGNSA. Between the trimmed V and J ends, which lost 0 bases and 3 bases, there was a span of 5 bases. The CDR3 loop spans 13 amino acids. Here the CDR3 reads CASSLAQDYGYTF. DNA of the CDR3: TGTGCCAGCAGCTTAGCCCAGGACTATGGCTACACCTTC.

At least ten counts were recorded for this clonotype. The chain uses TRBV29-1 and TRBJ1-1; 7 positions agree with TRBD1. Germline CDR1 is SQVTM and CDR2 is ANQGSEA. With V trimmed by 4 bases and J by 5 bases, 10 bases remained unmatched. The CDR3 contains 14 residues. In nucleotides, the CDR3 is TGCAGCGTTGGAGTCGCTTCAGGGGGAACTGAAGCTTTCTTT. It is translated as CSVGVASGGTEAFF.

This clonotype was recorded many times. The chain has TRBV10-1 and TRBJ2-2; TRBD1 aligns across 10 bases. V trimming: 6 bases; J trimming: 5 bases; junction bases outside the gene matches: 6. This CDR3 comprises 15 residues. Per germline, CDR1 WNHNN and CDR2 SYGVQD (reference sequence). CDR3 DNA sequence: TGCGCCAGCAGCGATGTGGGACAGGGGACCGGGGAGCTGTTTTTT. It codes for CASSDVGQGTGELFF.

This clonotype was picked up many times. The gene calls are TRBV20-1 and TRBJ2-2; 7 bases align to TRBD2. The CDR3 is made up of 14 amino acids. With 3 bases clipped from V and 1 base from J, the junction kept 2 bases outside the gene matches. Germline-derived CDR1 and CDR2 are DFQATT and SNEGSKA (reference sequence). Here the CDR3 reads CSASRGGNTGELFF. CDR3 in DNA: TGCAGTGCTAGCCGCGGGGGGAACACCGGGGAGCTGTTTTTT.

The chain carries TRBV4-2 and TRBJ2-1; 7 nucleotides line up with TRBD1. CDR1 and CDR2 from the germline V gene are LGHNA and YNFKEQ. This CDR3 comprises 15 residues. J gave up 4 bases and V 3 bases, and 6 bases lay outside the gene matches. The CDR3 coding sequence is TGTGCCAGCAGCCAGAACCAGGGACAGTACAATGAGCAGTTCTTC. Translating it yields CASSQNQGQYNEQFF.

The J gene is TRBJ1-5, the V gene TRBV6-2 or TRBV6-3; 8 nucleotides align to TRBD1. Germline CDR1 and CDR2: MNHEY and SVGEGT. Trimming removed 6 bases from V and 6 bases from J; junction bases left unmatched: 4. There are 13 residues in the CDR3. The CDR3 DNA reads TGTGCCAGCAGACGGACAGGGCCTCAGCCCCAGCATTTT. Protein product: CASRRTGPQPQHF.

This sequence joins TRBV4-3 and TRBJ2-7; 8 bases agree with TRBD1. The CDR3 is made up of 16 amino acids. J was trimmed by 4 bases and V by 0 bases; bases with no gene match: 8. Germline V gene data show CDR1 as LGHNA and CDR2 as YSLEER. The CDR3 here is CASSQEGGQGRYEQYF. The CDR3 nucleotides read TGCGCCAGCAGCCAAGAAGGAGGACAGGGAAGATACGAGCAGTACTTC.

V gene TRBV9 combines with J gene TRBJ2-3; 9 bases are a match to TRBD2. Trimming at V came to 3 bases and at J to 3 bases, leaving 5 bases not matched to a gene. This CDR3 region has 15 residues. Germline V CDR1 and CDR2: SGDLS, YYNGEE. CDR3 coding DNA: TGTGCCAGCAGCGCCATAGCGGGGGCAACAGATACGCAGTATTTT. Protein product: CASSAIAGATDTQYF.

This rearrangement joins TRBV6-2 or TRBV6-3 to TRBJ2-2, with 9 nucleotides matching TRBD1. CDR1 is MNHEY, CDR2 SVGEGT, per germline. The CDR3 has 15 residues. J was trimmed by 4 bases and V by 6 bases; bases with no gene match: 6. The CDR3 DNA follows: TGTGCCAGCAGGGAGGACAGGGGTATCACCGGGGAGCTGTTTTTT. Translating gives CASREDRGITGELFF.